The 30 T cell receptor beta chains below all came from one sample that was sequenced in a study of blood T cells in healthy people across ages. A second PCR of about 6 to 11 cycles used a sample-barcoded 5' primer and a J-beta primer mix. TCRdb reprocessed the 5' RACE reads with MiXCR, giving one entry per CDR3 protein. The table has roughly 1,300,000 distinct CDR3 sequences, approximately 59% seen once; the top ten hold about 6.7%. The sequencing input was blood. These receptors were obtained from a young man in good health.

The chain is built from TRBV4-2 and TRBJ1-2; 7 bases are shared with TRBD1. CDR1 LGHNA and CDR2 YNFKEQ come from the germline V gene. The CDR3 sequence is 14 residues long. J gave up 8 bases and V 1 base, and 7 bases lay outside the gene matches. DNA for the CDR3: TGTGCCAGCAGCCAAGTCGGGACAGTAGGAGGCTACACCTTC. Translation gives CASSQVGTVGGYTF.

This sequence joins TRBV16 and TRBJ1-5; D uncertain. CDR1 is KGHSY, CDR2 FQNENV, per germline. V was pared by 0 bases and J by 6 bases, with 12 bases between. This CDR3 region has 15 residues. The CDR3 DNA reads TGTGCCAGCAGCCAATCACTCCAAAGCGGTCAGCCCCAGCATTTT. Residues: CASSQSLQSGQPQHF. Based on the CDR3 plus reference TRBV16 and TRBJ1-5, the full variable domain is GEEVAQTPKHLVRGEGQKAKLYCAPIKGHSYVFWYQQVLKNEFKFLISFQNENVFDETGMPKERFSAKCLPNSPCSLEIQATKLEDSAVYFCASSQSLQSGQPQHFGDGTRLSIL.

The chain is built from TRBV16 and TRBJ2-7; no clear D gene. Germline CDR1 and CDR2: KGHSY and FQNENV. The CDR3 length is 15 residues. Deletions cut 1 base from V and 0 bases from J, with 10 bases between. CDR3 nucleotide sequence: TGTGCCAGCAGCCAATTAGGCAGCCTCTCCTACGAGCAGTACTTC. It is translated as CASSQLGSLSYEQYF.

This clonotype occurred once. The V and J genes are TRBV16 and TRBJ1-2; unclear D gene. Per the germline V gene, CDR1 is KGHSY and CDR2 is FQNENV. The V gene lost 0 bases and the J gene lost 8 bases, with 13 bases spanning the gap. The CDR3 consists of 14 residues. Here the CDR3 DNA reads TGTGCCAGCAGCCAATCCGGATCGTTAGGAGGCTACACCTTC. Translated: CASSQSGSLGGYTF.

This chain links TRBV9 with TRBJ2-1; 13 nucleotides match TRBD2. Looked up from germline, CDR1 is SGDLS and CDR2 is YYNGEE. The junction had 13 bases not matched to a gene; V was cut back by 3 bases and J by 4 bases. This CDR3 is 19 amino acids long. The CDR3 loop reads CASSGTSGGETPGYNEQFF. CDR3 sequence (DNA): TGTGCCAGCAGCGGTACTAGCGGGGGGGAGACCCCAGGGTACAATGAGCAGTTCTTC.

V is TRBV12-3 or TRBV12-4 and J is TRBJ1-6, with 8 bases fitting TRBD1. The CDR3 sequence is 14 residues long. V dropped 5 bases and J dropped 8; count of bases not matched to a gene: 5. CDR3 sequence reads: CASSETGDYSPLHF. CDR3 DNA: TGTGCCAGCAGTGAGACAGGGGATTATTCACCCCTCCACTTT.

This chain links TRBV4-1 with TRBJ2-2; 9 positions agree with TRBD2. The CDR3 runs to 15 residues. V dropped 1 base and J dropped 7; count of bases not matched to a gene: 4. The germline V gene encodes CDR1 MGHRA and CDR2 YSYEKL. The CDR3 DNA reads as TGCGCCAGCAGCCAAGTTGCGGGAGGGATCGGGGAGCTGTTTTTT. As protein: CASSQVAGGIGELFF.

The chain combines TRBV20-1 with TRBJ2-1; 14 bases align to TRBD2. This CDR3 spans 15 amino acids. V lost 5 bases and J lost 9; bases outside the gene matches: 9. The germline gives CDR1 DFQATT, CDR2 SNEGSKA (reference sequence). DNA of the CDR3: TGCAGTGCTGCCCCCGGGACTAGCGGGAGAGTTGAGCAGTTCTTC. Protein sequence: CSAAPGTSGRVEQFF.

This clonotype was seen a handful of times. The chain couples TRBV7-2 to TRBJ2-7; D is ambiguous. V gave up 6 bases and J gave up 3 bases, with 12 bases separating them. There are 13 residues in the CDR3. CDR1 and CDR2 (germline): SGHTA, FQGNSA. The CDR3 DNA sequence: TGTGCCAGCAGTGGTCTTCCCCTCTACGAGCAGTACTTC. This encodes CASSGLPLYEQYF.

The chain combines TRBV6-5 with TRBJ2-3, with D perhaps matching TRBD2 (6 bases). Trimming stripped 2 bases from V and 2 bases from J, with 8 bases between. The CDR3 has 14 residues. Germline V gives CDR1 MNHEY, CDR2 SVGAGI. CDR3 loop: CASSYRTTTDTQYF. The CDR3 nucleotides are TGTGCCAGCAGTTACCGGACTACCACAGATACGCAGTATTTT.

The chain carries TRBV28 and TRBJ2-5; D possibly corresponds to TRBD2 (5 bases). The DNA matches TRBJ2-7 better at its end, which makes the J call doubtful. CDR1 and CDR2 from the germline V gene are MDHEN and SYDVKM. CDR3 length equals 14 residues. This chain's CDR3 is CASTRTPLHYEQYF. The CDR3 region has the DNA TGTGCCAGCACTCGGACTCCCCTACACTACGAGCAGTACTTC.

This clonotype was seen a handful of times. The chain is built from TRBV11-2 and TRBJ1-6, with unresolved D. The length of the CDR3 is 13 residues. CDR1 and CDR2 (germline): SGHAT, FQNNGV. V lost 0 bases to trimming and J lost 9 bases, with 6 bases between them. The CDR3 DNA reads as TGTGCCAGCAGCTTAGAAGGTGGTTCACCCCTCCACTTT. This gives the protein CASSLEGGSPLHF.

This chain links TRBV6-5 with TRBJ1-2; TRBD1 matches at 9 bases. This CDR3 is built from 18 residues. Unmatched junction bases numbered 11, after V lost 0 bases and J lost 3 bases. The germline gives CDR1 MNHEY, CDR2 SVGAGI. CDR3 protein: CASSYSRDRVWLDYGYTF. CDR3 coding DNA: TGTGCCAGCAGTTACTCTCGGGACAGGGTGTGGTTGGACTATGGCTACACCTTC.

V usage is TRBV6-5 and J usage is TRBJ2-2; perhaps TRBD1 as D (6 bases). The V gene's germline CDR1 is MNHEY and CDR2 SVGAGI. The V end was cut by 5 bases, the J end by 7 bases, with 11 bases between. The CDR3 has 13 residues. CDR3 residues: CASSQGLIGELFF. DNA of the CDR3: TGTGCCAGCAGTCAGGGGTTGATCGGGGAGCTGTTTTTT.

This chain links TRBV29-1 with TRBJ2-1, with D uncertain. This CDR3 comprises 13 residues. The germline V and J ends were trimmed by 6 bases and 8 bases, with 17 bases remaining between them. Germline CDR1 reads SQVTM; CDR2 reads ANQGSEA. CDR3 residues: CSVGGVLGDEQFF. CDR3 coding DNA: TGCAGCGTCGGTGGGGTCCTTGGTGATGAGCAGTTCTTC.

This clonotype was detected only a few times. This rearrangement joins TRBV20-1 to TRBJ2-3; D remains unclear. CDR1 is DFQATT and CDR2 is SNEGSKA in the germline V gene (reference sequence). This CDR3 is built from 16 residues. V was shortened by 5 bases and J by 5 bases, with 23 bases between the two germline ends. The CDR3, as DNA: TGCAGTGCTGCCCCCACCGCGGACCCCCGAGTAGATACGCAGTATTTT. This encodes CSAAPTADPRVDTQYF.

J is TRBJ2-1 and V is TRBV12-3 or TRBV12-4; weak D call: TRBD2 (6 bases). V shed 6 bases and J shed 0 bases, with 12 bases lying between them. The CDR3 consists of 15 residues. The CDR3 here is CASSKLALSYNEQFF. As DNA, the CDR3 is TGTGCCAGCAGCAAACTAGCTCTCTCCTACAATGAGCAGTTCTTC.

CDR3 region: CASSHQGADQPQHF. The CDR3 DNA reads as TGTGCCAGCAGCCATCAAGGGGCAGATCAGCCCCAGCATTTT. V gene TRBV14 combines with J gene TRBJ1-5; D might be TRBD1 (5 bases). V lost 3 bases to trimming and J lost 5 bases, with 11 bases between them. From germline, CDR1 is SGHDN and CDR2 FVKESK. The CDR3 loop spans 14 amino acids.

This clonotype was counted between two and nine times. CDR3 bases: TGCAGTCCGAAGCGGGAGAGCACAGATACGCAGTATTTT. This encodes CSPKRESTDTQYF. The V gene is TRBV20-1, the J gene TRBJ2-3; TRBD2 matches 8 bases. Germline V gene data show CDR1 as DFQATT and CDR2 as SNEGSKA (reference sequence). Unmatched junction bases numbered 4, after V lost 8 bases and J lost 0 bases. The CDR3 spans 13 residues.

In its sample, this clonotype was seen many times. This sequence joins TRBV4-3 and TRBJ1-2; 11 bases agree with TRBD1. Germline V gives CDR1 LGHNA, CDR2 YSLEER. The trim removed 3 bases at V and 7 bases at J, leaving 7 bases unmatched. This CDR3 is built from 15 residues. The CDR3 spells CASSQGTGGSGGYTF. The CDR3 nucleotides are TGCGCCAGCAGCCAGGGGACAGGGGGAAGTGGTGGCTACACCTTC.

This clonotype was seen only a few times. The V gene is TRBV27, the J gene TRBJ2-3; TRBD2 aligns across 8 bases. The germline V gene encodes CDR1 MNHEY and CDR2 SMNVEV (reference sequence). The V and J ends lost 1 base and 3 bases, in that order; junction bases with no gene match: 6. The CDR3 spans 16 residues. The DNA for the CDR3 is TGTGCCAGCAGTTTATTGGCGGGAGGAGGTACAGATACGCAGTATTTT. Translated, it gives CASSLLAGGGTDTQYF.

This clonotype came up a few times. This chain joins TRBV4-1 and TRBJ2-3, with unresolved D. The length of the CDR3 is 20 residues. With 1 base removed from V and 0 bases from J, the gap between germline ends came to 23 bases. CDR1 and CDR2 from the germline V gene are MGHRA and YSYEKL. For the CDR3, the DNA is TGCGCCAGCAGCCAAGGATGGTTAGTGAGGAGATATACTAGCACAGATACGCAGTATTTT. Amino acid sequence: CASSQGWLVRRYTSTDTQYF.

This chain links TRBV6-4 with TRBJ2-3; 8 nucleotides line up with TRBD2. The CDR3 consists of 14 residues. The germline gives CDR1 MRHNA, CDR2 SNTAGT. V shed 6 bases, J shed 5 bases, and the junction held 7 bases outside the gene matches. In nucleotides, the CDR3 is TGTGCCAGCAGCCCGGGACTAGAAGGAGATACGCAGTATTTT. Translating gives CASSPGLEGDTQYF.

The table lists this clonotype with a count of one. The chain uses TRBV2 and TRBJ2-7; D perhaps matches TRBD1 (6 bases). Germline V CDR1 and CDR2: SNHLY, FYNNEI. V dropped 6 bases and J dropped 5 bases, with 14 bases sitting between them. This CDR3 region has 13 residues. The CDR3, as DNA: TGTGCCAGCAGGGACAGTCCTCCCGACGAGCAGTACTTC. This translates into CASRDSPPDEQYF.

This clonotype appeared many times. The V call is TRBV29-1, the J call TRBJ2-7; D gene unclear. This CDR3 has 11 amino acids. Germline loops: CDR1 SQVTM, CDR2 ANQGSEA. V shed 2 bases and J shed 7 bases, with 9 bases lying between them. CDR3 protein: CSVELLGEQYF. The CDR3, as DNA: TGCAGCGTTGAATTGTTAGGGGAGCAGTACTTC.

To note about this clonotype: At one end the junction does not follow the germline gene, possibly because of a read error. The CDR3 sequence: CASTPYRGGGYDYTF. The CDR3 bases are TGTGCCAGCACCCCTTACCGGGGGGGTGGCTATGACTACACCTTC. The chain employs TRBV12-3 or TRBV12-4 and TRBJ1-2; D is perhaps TRBD1 (5 bases). This CDR3 has 15 residues.

The chain combines TRBV5-1 with TRBJ2-1, with TRBD2 matching over 9 bases. With 0 bases clipped from V and 0 bases from J, the junction kept 4 bases outside the gene matches. There are 17 residues in the CDR3. Germline CDR1 is SGHRS and CDR2 is YFSETQ. The CDR3 nucleotides are TGCGCCAGCAGCTTGGTTCCTAGCGGGAACTCCTACAATGAGCAGTTCTTC. This encodes CASSLVPSGNSYNEQFF. The complete variable domain, with remaining parts taken from reference TRBV5-1 and TRBJ2-1, reads KAGVTQTPRYLIKTRGQQVTLSCSPISGHRSVSWYQQTPGQGLQFLFEYFSETQRNKGNFPGRFSGRQFSNSRSEMNVSTLELGDSALYLCASSLVPSGNSYNEQFFGPGTRLTVL.

V usage is TRBV5-1 and J usage is TRBJ2-2; D is possibly TRBD2 (7 bases). The V gene lost 5 bases and the J gene lost 6 bases, with 20 bases spanning the gap. The CDR3 runs 16 residues. CDR1 SGHRS and CDR2 YFSETQ come from the germline V gene. Here the CDR3 DNA reads TGCGCCAGCAGGTCGCGGGGGCCGCAGTTAGCCGGGGAGCTGTTTTTT. As protein: CASRSRGPQLAGELFF.

The V gene is TRBV25-1, the J gene TRBJ2-3; D is unclear. This CDR3 is built from 14 residues. Per germline, CDR1 MGHDK and CDR2 SYGVNS. Trimming took 2 bases from V and 6 from J, leaving 12 bases between them. CDR3 DNA: TGTGCCAGCAGTGAAGACGGACCTCGGGATACGCAGTATTTT. Protein product: CASSEDGPRDTQYF.

The chain recombines TRBV6-6 with TRBJ2-7; 7 bases fit TRBD1. J lost 7 bases, V lost 0 bases, and 6 bases had no gene match. CDR1 is MNHNY, CDR2 SVGAGI, per germline (reference sequence). CDR3 length: 14 residues. CDR3 bases: TGTGCCAGCAGTTACTCCCCGGGACAGCCTGAGCAGTACTTC. Its protein is CASSYSPGQPEQYF.